Presented here are 32 T cell receptor beta chains from one specimen sequenced in a study of human thymus T cells. The source of the thymus tissue was resections taken during corrective heart surgery. TCRdb's copy holds only in-frame clones and misses some; the assay was immunoSEQ multiplex PCR. Counted here are roughly 86,000 clones, 90% to 98% occurring once; the ten biggest clones make up 0.025% to 0.035%. Specimen: thymus tissue. All receptors come from a boy younger than two with a congenital heart defect but otherwise immunologically healthy.

The chain is built from TRBV18 and TRBJ1-4; perhaps TRBD1 as D (6 bases). V was pared by 3 bases and J by 6 bases, with 20 bases between. The germline CDR1 and CDR2 sequences are KGHSH and LQKENI. The CDR3 length is 17 residues. In DNA form, the CDR3 reads TGTGCCAGCTCACCCCAAACCACAGGGTTGAGGGATGAAAAACTGTTTTTT. This translates into CASSPQTTGLRDEKLFF. The complete variable domain, with remaining parts taken from reference TRBV18 and TRBJ1-4, reads NAGVMQNPRHLVRRRGQEARLRCSPMKGHSHVYWYRQLPEEGLKFMVYLQKENIIDESGMPKERFSAEFPKEGPSILRIQQVVRGDSAAYFCASSPQTTGLRDEKLFFGSGTQLSVL.

V gene TRBV19 combines with J gene TRBJ1-5, with TRBD1 identical over 9 bases. The CDR3 extends over 16 amino acids. J gave up 3 bases and V 0 bases, and 3 bases lay outside the gene matches. Germline V gene data show CDR1 as LNHDA and CDR2 as SQIVND (reference sequence). The CDR3 DNA follows: TGTGCCAGTAGTATAGAAAACAGGGGGCCCAATCAGCCCCAGCATTTT. Its translation is CASSIENRGPNQPQHF. Full variable domain (remainder filled in from reference TRBV19 and TRBJ1-5): DGGITQSPKYLFRKEGQNVTLSCEQNLNHDAMYWYRQDPGQGLRLIYYSQIVNDFQKGDIAEGYSVSREKKESFPLTVTSAQKNPTAFYLCASSIENRGPNQPQHFGDGTRLSIL.

The chain is built from TRBV28 and TRBJ2-6; either TRBD1 or TRBD2 may supply D (6 bases each). V gave up 1 base and J gave up 0 bases, with 19 bases separating them. Germline lookup yields CDR1 MDHEN and CDR2 SYDVKM. The CDR3 runs 20 residues. CDR3 bases: TGTGCCAGCAGTTTATCCCACGCCGGGGGCGATCACTCTGGGGCCAACGTCCTGACTTTC. Amino acid sequence: CASSLSHAGGDHSGANVLTF.

The CDR3 nucleotides are TGTGCCAGCTCACCAATAGGGATCTACGAGCAGTACTTC. Translation gives CASSPIGIYEQYF. This chain connects TRBV18 to TRBJ2-7, with D hard to call. The V gene's germline CDR1 is KGHSH and CDR2 LQKENI. The V end was cut by 2 bases, the J end by 3 bases, with 8 bases between. The CDR3 spans 13 residues.

The chain carries TRBV6-5 and TRBJ1-1; no clear D. The CDR3 loop spans 13 amino acids. Germline CDR1 and CDR2: MNHEY and SVGAGI. V dropped 4 bases and J dropped 0 bases, with 6 bases sitting between them. The DNA of the CDR3 is TGTGCCAGCAGTTCCGCCTTGAACACTGAAGCTTTCTTT. It translates to CASSSALNTEAFF.

This rearrangement joins TRBV5-6 to TRBJ2-1; no definite D call. This CDR3 spans 11 amino acids. Germline V gene lookup returns CDR1 SGHDT and CDR2 YYEEEE. The V gene lost 2 bases and the J gene lost 8 bases, with 5 bases spanning the gap. In DNA form, the CDR3 reads TGTGCCAGCAGCTTAGCTGATGAGCAGTTCTTC. It yields the protein CASSLADEQFF. Variable domain in full (rest from reference TRBV5-6 and TRBJ2-1): DAGVTQSPTHLIKTRGQQVTLRCSPKSGHDTVSWYQQALGQGPQFIFQYYEEEERQRGNFPDRFSGHQFPNYSSELNVNALLLGDSALYLCASSLADEQFFGPGTRLTVL.

The V call is TRBV7-9, the J call TRBJ2-1; TRBD1 aligns across 7 bases. Germline V lookup: CDR1 SEHNR, CDR2 FQNEAQ (reference sequence). The J segment lost 6 bases and the V segment lost 1 base, leaving 9 bases of the junction unmatched. This CDR3 has 16 amino acids. The CDR3 nucleotides read TGTGCCAGCAGCTTAGGAGGGGACAGAGGCTTCAATGAGCAGTTCTTC. Residues: CASSLGGDRGFNEQFF.

The V call is TRBV5-1, the J call TRBJ1-2; no clear D gene. The V gene lost 0 bases and the J gene lost 0 bases, with 9 bases spanning the gap. CDR1 is SGHRS, CDR2 YFSETQ, per germline. The CDR3 contains 15 residues. The DNA for the CDR3 is TGCGCCAGCAGCTTGGAAAGGCAGCCTAACTATGGCTACACCTTC. It specifies CASSLERQPNYGYTF.

This chain links TRBV15 with TRBJ2-1, with 9 nucleotides matching TRBD1. CDR3 length: 17 residues. The J segment lost 7 bases and the V segment lost 3 bases, leaving 13 bases of the junction unmatched. Germline CDR1 LNHNV, CDR2 YYDKDF (reference sequence). The CDR3 DNA sequence: TGTGCCACCAGCAGGTTGACAGGGGGGAAACATCGGAATGAGCAGTTCTTC. Its translation: CATSRLTGGKHRNEQFF.

This chain joins TRBV18 and TRBJ1-3, with D possibly matching TRBD1 (6 bases). CDR1 is KGHSH, CDR2 LQKENI, per germline. The CDR3 contains 16 residues. V dropped 3 bases and J dropped 4 bases, with 16 bases sitting between them. DNA for the CDR3: TGTGCCAGCTCACCCCAGGGGAACTTGCTCGGAAACACCATATATTTT. This translates into CASSPQGNLLGNTIYF.

This clone was detected only once. This sequence joins TRBV5-4 and TRBJ2-3; no clear D gene. The CDR3 covers 12 residues. Germline values: CDR1 SGHNT, CDR2 YYREEE (reference sequence). The V end was cut by 2 bases, the J end by 3 bases, with 4 bases between. The CDR3 is CASSFKTDTQYF. As DNA, the CDR3 is TGTGCCAGCAGCTTTAAGACAGATACGCAGTATTTT.

The table lists this clone with a few counts. The J gene is TRBJ2-1, the V gene TRBV5-1, with D tentatively TRBD1 (5 bases). This CDR3 has 13 residues. The germline CDR1 and CDR2 sequences are SGHRS and YFSETQ. V was pared by 5 bases and J by 3 bases, with 9 bases between. The DNA of the CDR3 is TGCGCCAGCAGTATACAGGACTACAATGAGCAGTTCTTC. The encoded protein is CASSIQDYNEQFF.

This chain joins TRBV19 and TRBJ2-7, with 8 bases fitting TRBD1. Trimming cost V 2 bases and J 5 bases; bases outside gene matches: 5. The CDR3 extends over 14 amino acids. The germline V gene encodes CDR1 LNHDA and CDR2 SQIVND (reference sequence). CDR3 protein: CASSITTGGHEQYF. CDR3 nucleotides: TGTGCCAGTAGTATAACTACAGGGGGTCACGAGCAGTACTTC.

The table lists this clone with a few counts. The rearrangement links TRBV5-6 to TRBJ1-2; unclear D gene. Between the trimmed V and J ends, which lost 5 bases and 5 bases, there was a span of 16 bases. The CDR3 consists of 14 residues. The germline gives CDR1 SGHDT, CDR2 YYEEEE. The CDR3 sequence is CASSYRPPQYGYTF. CDR3 bases: TGTGCCAGCAGTTATCGGCCCCCTCAGTATGGCTACACCTTC.

This clone appeared once. The rearrangement joins TRBV5-1 to TRBJ2-3; D remains unclear. V lost 4 bases and J 4 bases, leaving 10 bases between the germline ends. In germline, CDR1 is SGHRS, CDR2 YFSETQ. The CDR3 has 13 residues. CDR3 sequence reads: CASSPRLADTQYF. In DNA form, the CDR3 reads TGCGCCAGCAGCCCCAGGCTAGCAGATACGCAGTATTTT.

The rearrangement uses TRBV6-5 and TRBJ2-2; unclear D gene. The CDR3 extends over 13 amino acids. V lost 4 bases to trimming and J lost 6 bases, with 9 bases between them. From germline, CDR1 is MNHEY and CDR2 SVGAGI. Written as DNA, the CDR3 is TGTGCCAGCAGTTTGCAGAGTTCCGGGGAGCTGTTTTTT. This codes for CASSLQSSGELFF.

The V gene is TRBV7-9, the J gene TRBJ1-1; a weak D match, TRBD1 (5 bases). Trimming removed 3 bases from V and 1 base from J, with 15 bases in between. CDR1 and CDR2 from the germline V gene are SEHNR and FQNEAQ (reference sequence). The CDR3 runs to 16 residues. The CDR3 here is CASSFKGRGPNTEAFF. The CDR3, as DNA: TGTGCCAGCAGCTTCAAAGGAAGGGGCCCGAACACTGAAGCTTTCTTT.

The chain employs TRBV4-1 and TRBJ2-5, with TRBD2 matching 12 bases. The CDR3 sequence is 17 residues long. Germline CDR1 reads MGHRA; CDR2 reads YSYEKL. V trimming: 1 base; J trimming: 4 bases; junction bases outside the gene matches: 7. CDR3 in amino acids: CASSQASGGAGIETQYF. The CDR3 nucleotides read TGCGCCAGCAGCCAAGCTAGCGGGGGGGCCGGTATAGAGACCCAGTACTTC.

In this sample, this clone turned up once. The rearrangement joins TRBV6-6 to TRBJ1-5; D is ambiguous. Deletions cut 4 bases from V and 0 bases from J, with 10 bases between. The germline V gene has CDR1 MNHNY and CDR2 SVGAGI (reference sequence). CDR3 size: 15 residues. CDR3 protein: CASSLGSNSNQPQHF. The CDR3 DNA sequence: TGTGCCAGCAGTTTAGGGAGTAATAGCAATCAGCCCCAGCATTTT.

The rearrangement links TRBV15 to TRBJ1-6, with TRBD1 matching 9 bases. Trimming removed 0 bases from V and 9 bases from J; junction bases left unmatched: 18. Germline loops: CDR1 LNHNV, CDR2 YYDKDF (reference sequence). The CDR3 runs 20 residues. In nucleotides, the CDR3 is TGTGCCACCAGCAGAGATATCAGTAAAAAACAGGGGGCGGGAGCTTCACCCCTCCACTTT. Its translation: CATSRDISKKQGAGASPLHF. The full variable domain, in which reference TRBV15 and TRBJ1-6 provide the parts outside the CDR3, is DAMVIQNPRYQVTQFGKPVTLSCSQTLNHNVMYWYQQKSSQAPKLLFHYYDKDFNNEADTPDNFQSRRPNTSFCFLDIRSPGLGDTAMYLCATSRDISKKQGAGASPLHFGNGTRLTVT.

The chain has TRBV7-9 and TRBJ2-2; 11 nucleotides align to TRBD2. Per germline, CDR1 SEHNR and CDR2 FQNEAQ (reference sequence). After removal of 6 bases from V and 6 bases from J, the junction contained 9 bases not matched to a gene. The CDR3 is 16 amino acids. CDR3 amino acids: CASSGSGGASPGELFF. As DNA, the CDR3 is TGTGCCAGCAGTGGTAGCGGGGGGGCCTCTCCCGGGGAGCTGTTTTTT.

The chain carries TRBV7-9 and TRBJ2-5; maybe TRBD1 (6 bases). The CDR3 length is 13 residues. CDR1 and CDR2 from the germline V gene are SEHNR and FQNEAQ (reference sequence). Trimming cost V 6 bases and J 3 bases, with 11 bases left between them. The DNA for the CDR3 is TGTGCCAGCAGGCCGTACAGGGAAGAGACCCAGTACTTC. This gives the protein CASRPYREETQYF.

This chain connects TRBV6-5 to TRBJ1-2, with TRBD1 matching 9 bases. The CDR3 is 15 residues long. Germline trimming cut 0 bases from V and 4 bases from J; bases unmatched to any gene: 3. Germline V gives CDR1 MNHEY, CDR2 SVGAGI. The chain's CDR3 is CASSYSRTGVYGYTF. The CDR3 DNA reads TGTGCCAGCAGTTACTCGAGGACAGGGGTCTATGGCTACACCTTC.

V is TRBV25-1 and J is TRBJ2-7; D ambiguous. This CDR3 comprises 13 residues. In germline, CDR1 is MGHDK, CDR2 SYGVNS. Trimming pared 8 bases from V and 0 bases from J, leaving 11 bases between. The CDR3 loop reads CASQSTVSYEQYF. As DNA, the CDR3 is TGTGCCAGCCAGTCCACAGTCTCCTACGAGCAGTACTTC.

J is TRBJ2-7 and V is TRBV19; TRBD2 aligns across 7 bases. Germline trimming cut 3 bases from V and 4 bases from J; bases unmatched to any gene: 9. Germline V gene data show CDR1 as LNHDA and CDR2 as SQIVND (reference sequence). The CDR3 has 15 amino acids. CDR3 nucleotides: TGTGCCAGTAGTATGACGGCGGGGGAGGGTTACGAGCAGTACTTC. This translates into CASSMTAGEGYEQYF.

This clone is a singleton in its sample. V gene TRBV13 combines with J gene TRBJ2-3; D might be TRBD1 (5 bases). Per the germline V gene, CDR1 is PRHDT and CDR2 is FYEKMQ (reference sequence). The CDR3 is 15 residues long. V gave up 1 base and J gave up 3 bases, with 11 bases separating them. The DNA of the CDR3 is TGTGCCAGCAGCTTAGCGATAAGGGGAACAGATACGCAGTATTTT. Protein: CASSLAIRGTDTQYF. Together with reference TRBV13 and TRBJ2-3, the CDR3 gives the full variable domain: AAGVIQSPRHLIKEKRETATLKCYPIPRHDTVYWYQQGPGQDPQFLISFYEKMQSDKGSIPDRFSAQQFSDYHSELNMSSLELGDSALYFCASSLAIRGTDTQYFGPGTRLTVL.

The V gene is TRBV21-1, the J gene TRBJ2-1; no DNA check was done on the table's D call, TRBD1. TRBV21-1 is an annotated pseudogene. There are 13 residues in the CDR3. The CDR3 DNA is TGTGCCAGCAGCAAAGGACAGGGGTATGAGCAGTTCTTC. Translating gives CASSKGQGYEQFF.

V gene TRBV5-1 combines with J gene TRBJ1-2; no firm D call. The V gene lost 0 bases and the J gene lost 7 bases, with 10 bases spanning the gap. The CDR3 has 13 residues. Germline CDR1 is SGHRS and CDR2 is YFSETQ. The CDR3 nucleotides read TGCGCCAGCAGCTTGGTGTCCGCAGTTGGCTACACCTTC. Protein: CASSLVSAVGYTF.

The count of this clone is one. The rearrangement joins TRBV6-5 to TRBJ1-3, with 7 bases lining up with TRBD1. Germline CDR1 MNHEY, CDR2 SVGAGI. V dropped 4 bases and J dropped 0; count of bases not matched to a gene: 6. This CDR3 spans 16 amino acids. The CDR3 coding sequence is TGTGCCAGCAGTTCTTCCAGGGGGTACTCTGGAAACACCATATATTTT. This translates into CASSSSRGYSGNTIYF.

This clone was counted between two and nine times. The V and J genes are TRBV13 and TRBJ1-2, with 7 bases aligning to TRBD1. The V segment lost 6 bases and the J segment 4 bases; nucleotides outside the gene matches: 5. The CDR3 has 13 amino acids. The germline V gene has CDR1 PRHDT and CDR2 FYEKMQ (reference sequence). This CDR3 is CASSTTGAYGYTF. The CDR3 nucleotides are TGTGCCAGCAGTACCACAGGGGCCTATGGCTACACCTTC.

This chain joins TRBV18 and TRBJ2-1; D might be TRBD2 (5 bases). This CDR3 contains 13 residues. Germline loops: CDR1 KGHSH, CDR2 LQKENI. V lost 0 bases to trimming and J lost 7 bases, with 7 bases between them. The CDR3 sequence is CASSPPRTNEQFF. In nucleotides, the CDR3 is TGTGCCAGCTCACCACCCCGGACTAATGAGCAGTTCTTC.

The chain carries TRBV21-1 and TRBJ2-1; the tabulated D call, TRBD2, remains unverified against the DNA. TRBV21-1 is an annotated pseudogene. This CDR3 has 12 residues. The CDR3 sequence: CASTMDSNEQFF. In DNA form, the CDR3 reads TGTGCCAGCACCATGGACTCGAATGAGCAGTTCTTC.